The T cell receptor beta chain described here comes from a study of post-analysis software for immune sequencing data. Study results and limitations: Samples made in the same batch grouped tightly together by F measure. In multiple sclerosis, normalized Chao1 diversity was significantly below that of controls. Patients carried roughly five TRBV segments more frequently than controls did, and TRBV5-6, TRBV5-1 and TRBV20-1 were among them.

The V and J ends lost 6 bases and 13 bases, in that order; junction bases with no gene match: 13. The CDR3 is 15 amino acids. The germline gives CDR1 SGHTA, CDR2 FQGNSA. This clonotype was detected ten times or more. No antigen is known for it. Unique molecular identifiers were built into the TCR beta cDNA libraries. TCRdb re-called the PCR reads through MiXCR, storing one row per CDR3 protein. The sample carries approximately 250,000 distinct CDR3 sequences, 30% to 45% recorded once. Sequencing used blood. The TCR originated in a girl aged 5-17 years with multiple sclerosis. The rearrangement joins TRBV7-2 to TRBJ1-4; 11 bases are shared with TRBD1. The CDR3 loop reads CASSPPGTGGRGLFF. CDR3 bases: TGTGCCAGCAGTCCCCCCGGGACAGGGGGTCGGGGACTGTTTTTT.